This entry lists 14 T cell receptor beta chains sequenced from one sample in a study of technical replicates of blood from a handful of donors. Data came from immunoSEQ multiplex PCR; TCRdb stores just in-frame clones and leaves some out. The data show more than 9,000 clones, 94% seen once. The sample taken for sequencing was PBMCs. These receptors were taken from a human donor in good health.

The chain couples TRBV19 to TRBJ1-2; TRBD1 agrees at 8 bases. The germline CDR1 and CDR2 sequences are LNHDA and SQIVND (reference sequence). The length of the CDR3 is 14 residues. With V trimmed by 7 bases and J by 8 bases, 12 bases remained unmatched. The CDR3 spells CASNRGTTGDGYTF. DNA of the CDR3: TGTGCCAGTAATCGAGGGACGACAGGGGACGGCTACACCTTC.

The chain carries TRBV28 and TRBJ1-2, with D unclear. CDR3 length: 12 residues. Germline-derived CDR1 and CDR2 are MDHEN and SYDVKM. V was clipped by 1 base and J by 8 bases, with 8 bases between them. For the CDR3, the DNA is TGTGCCAGCAGTTTATTCGCCCAGGGCTACACCTTC. Residues: CASSLFAQGYTF.

CDR3 coding DNA: TGTGCCAGCAGCCAAGAAAGACAGGGAAGCTCTGGGGCCAACGTCCTGACTTTC. It translates to CASSQERQGSSGANVLTF. V is TRBV4-2 and J is TRBJ2-6; 7 bases are shared with TRBD1. CDR3 size: 18 residues. In germline, CDR1 is LGHNA, CDR2 YNFKEQ. V was clipped by 0 bases and J by 0 bases; unmatched bases: 5.

The chain links TRBV30 to TRBJ1-2; the D is unclear. V lost 4 bases and J 6 bases, leaving 15 bases between the germline ends. CDR1 and CDR2 from the germline V gene are GTSNPN and SVGIG (reference sequence). The CDR3 consists of 13 residues. The CDR3: CAWMAGVEDGYTF. As DNA, the CDR3 is TGTGCCTGGATGGCAGGCGTTGAAGATGGCTACACCTTC.

The V and J genes are TRBV6-1 and TRBJ2-1; 10 positions match TRBD1. The CDR3 has 15 amino acids. The germline V gene has CDR1 MNHNS and CDR2 SASEGT. After removal of 1 base from V and 9 bases from J, the junction contained 6 bases not matched to a gene. CDR3 amino acids: CASSEVGTGASEQFF. In DNA form, the CDR3 reads TGTGCCAGCAGTGAAGTGGGGACAGGGGCGAGTGAGCAGTTCTTC.

This chain uses TRBV29-1 with TRBJ2-5; 8 positions match TRBD1. CDR1 SQVTM and CDR2 ANQGSEA come from the germline V gene. The CDR3 contains 14 residues. The trim removed 3 bases at V and 5 bases at J, leaving 8 bases unmatched. This CDR3 reads CSVEETGAWETQYF. For the CDR3, the DNA is TGCAGCGTTGAGGAGACAGGGGCCTGGGAGACCCAGTACTTC.

The chain links TRBV21-1 to TRBJ2-7; the D call TRBD2 from the table was never checked on the DNA. TRBV21-1 is a listed pseudogene. The CDR3 consists of 13 residues. For the CDR3, the DNA is TGTGCCTGCCCCAGGGAGGTATCCTACGAGCAGTACTTC. This encodes CACPREVSYEQYF.

The chain links TRBV6-1 to TRBJ2-7; TRBD2 matches at 7 bases. Per germline, CDR1 MNHNS and CDR2 SASEGT. The V gene end was trimmed by 4 bases and the J gene end by 5 bases; junction bases not matched to a gene: 14. The CDR3 is 16 residues long. The CDR3 here is CASSGGVSASGDEQYF. As DNA, the CDR3 is TGTGCCAGCAGTGGAGGGGTTAGTGCTAGCGGTGACGAGCAGTACTTC.

This clone has only one observation. This sequence joins TRBV21-1 and TRBJ2-7; TRBD2 was called by the table and not checked on the DNA. TRBV21-1 represents a pseudogene. CDR3 length: 16 amino acids. Here the CDR3 DNA reads TGTGCCAGCAGCCGCCACGAGCGGGAGGGACGGTCCGAGCAGTACTTC. Its translation is CASSRHEREGRSEQYF.

The chain has TRBV10-2 and TRBJ2-7; 12 bases align to TRBD2. Germline V gene data show CDR1 as WSHSY and CDR2 as SAAADI. The junction had 8 bases not matched to a gene; V was cut back by 7 bases and J by 7 bases. CDR3 size: 14 residues. The CDR3 protein is CASTPTSGSGEQYF. Written as DNA, the CDR3 is TGCGCCAGCACACCGACTAGCGGGAGCGGGGAGCAGTACTTC.

The genes are TRBV9 and TRBJ2-4; D possibly corresponds to TRBD2 (6 bases). Trimming took off 5 bases at V and 9 bases at J, with 15 bases between the two ends. This CDR3 has 13 residues. Germline CDR1 and CDR2: SGDLS and YYNGEE. DNA of the CDR3: TGTGCCAGCAGTGGTGGACTGGGGGGCATTCAGTACTTC. Translating gives CASSGGLGGIQYF.

The chain is built from TRBV28 and TRBJ2-7; a weak D match, TRBD1 (6 bases). Germline assignment: CDR1 MDHEN and CDR2 SYDVKM. Trimming cost V 7 bases and J 0 bases, with 13 bases left between them. The CDR3 is made up of 14 amino acids. CDR3: CASINSGVSYEQYF. CDR3 coding DNA: TGTGCCAGCATAAACTCAGGGGTCTCCTACGAGCAGTACTTC.

V gene TRBV5-1 combines with J gene TRBJ1-1, with D unclear. The germline gives CDR1 SGHRS, CDR2 YFSETQ. CDR3 length: 14 amino acids. V lost 0 bases, J lost 4 bases, and 10 bases lay in between. CDR3 bases: TGCGCCAGCAGCTTGGATTACGGGTCCACTGAAGCTTTCTTT. Encoded protein: CASSLDYGSTEAFF.

CDR3 bases: TGTGCCAGCAGCTTAGCGGGGGGGCGCGGCCTCGAGCAGTACTTC. Protein sequence: CASSLAGGRGLEQYF. The V gene is TRBV7-2, the J gene TRBJ2-7; D is possibly TRBD2 (7 bases). CDR3 length: 15 amino acids. V lost 0 bases, J lost 6 bases, and 15 bases lay in between. CDR1 and CDR2 (germline): SGHTA, FQGNSA.